This T cell receptor beta chain was captured by sequencing in a study of beta chain features in type 1 diabetes. Looking at the study overall: Across all samples, about 110,000,000 sorted cells were examined.

Concerning this clone itself: The antigen is undetermined.

Study-level findings and limits: The naive, central memory and Treg TCRB repertoires showed an apparent similarity that was greater among patients than among healthy donors. Type 1 diabetes patients showed a moderate but significant shortening of TCRB CDR3s in all four CD4+ subsets. Sequencing the cDNA could make cells with high TCR expression show up more than they should.

Sorting based on CD45RO/CCR7/CD25/CD127/CD95/CD27 separated CD4+ naive, central memory, regulatory and stem cell-like memory cells. The CDR3 covers 13 residues. Germline loops: CDR1 SQVTM, CDR2 ANQGSEA. V lost 6 bases and J lost 2, with 13 bases in between. cDNA synthesis used the whole RNA isolate, giving expressed TCRB sequences. This table comes from immunoSEQ multiplex PCR, and its TCRdb copy is limited to in-frame clones, with some not included. The data hold 200,000 to 300,000 clones, with approximately 20% observed a single time. The sample comprised naive CD4+ T cells from blood. The receptor comes from a woman aged 40 to 49 with type 1 diabetes. The chain has TRBV29-1 and TRBJ1-2; D gene unclear. DNA of the CDR3: TGCAGCGTCGTCCCCGTGAGGAACTATGGCTACACCTTC. Translating it yields CSVVPVRNYGYTF.